This T cell receptor beta chain was sequenced for a study of blood T cells in healthy people across ages. The V gene end was trimmed by 2 bases and the J gene end by 2 bases; junction bases not matched to a gene: 6. The CDR3 covers 15 residues. Germline V gene sequence: CDR1 DFQATT, CDR2 SNEGSKA (reference sequence). Primed by a sample-barcoded 5' primer and a J-beta primer mix, a second PCR proceeded for 7 to 11 cycles. TCRdb analysed the 5' RACE reads with MiXCR anew, one entry per CDR3 protein. The sample carries fewer than 800,000 distinct CDR3 sequences, 45% to 50% recorded once. This TCR was sampled from a woman aged 55-70 years in good health. V usage is TRBV20-1 and J usage is TRBJ2-3; 8 nucleotides align to TRBD2. The sequencing input was blood. The CDR3 sequence: CSARYGGRNTDTQYF. In DNA form, the CDR3 reads TGCAGTGCTAGATACGGCGGGAGGAACACAGATACGCAGTATTTT.